This TCR beta chain was captured in a study of blood T cell repertoires in COVID-19. Overall study: The United States, Italy and Spain were the sources of the acute and convalescent COVID-19 samples.

Germline V lookup: CDR1 SGHTA, CDR2 FQGNSA. This CDR3 has 13 amino acids. The germline V and J ends were trimmed by 4 bases and 4 bases, with 10 bases remaining between them. Per the authors' pipeline: Reference gene primer amplification in the assay estimated nucleated cell counts. Data came from immunoSEQ multiplex PCR; TCRdb stores just in-frame clones and leaves some out. The DNA was the basis for D and trimming; V, J and clone size are from that table. The sample includes approximately 100,000 clones, 90% of them seen just once. The specimen sequenced was peripheral blood. The receptor's source is a human donor in a cohort sampled during active COVID-19. The chain uses TRBV7-2 and TRBJ1-2, with D unresolved. CDR3 nucleotide sequence: TGTGCCAGCAGCTCCTCGGACTCCTATGGCTACACCTTC. Translation gives CASSSSDSYGYTF.